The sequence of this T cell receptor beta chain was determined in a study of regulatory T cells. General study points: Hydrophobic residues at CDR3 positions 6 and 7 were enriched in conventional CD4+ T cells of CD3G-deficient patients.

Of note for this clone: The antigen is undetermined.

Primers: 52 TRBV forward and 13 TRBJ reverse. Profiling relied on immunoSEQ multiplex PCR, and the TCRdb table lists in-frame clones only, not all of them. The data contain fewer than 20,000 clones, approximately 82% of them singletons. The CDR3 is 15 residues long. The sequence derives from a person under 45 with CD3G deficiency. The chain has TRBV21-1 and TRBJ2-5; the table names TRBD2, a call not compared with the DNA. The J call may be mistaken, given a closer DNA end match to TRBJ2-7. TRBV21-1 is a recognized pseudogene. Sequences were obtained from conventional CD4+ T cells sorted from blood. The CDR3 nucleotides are TGTGCCAGCAGCAAAGTAGACAGCGGGAGCCACGAGCAGTACTTC. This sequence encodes CASSKVDSGSHEQYF.